A selection of T cell receptor beta chains follows, all from one sample in a study of T cells after yellow fever vaccination. TCRdb re-derived calls from the 5' RACE reads in MiXCR, one entry per CDR3 protein. Of about 330,000 distinct CDR3 sequences listed, around 6.8% were seen once; the top ten hold over 15%. The specimen was PBMCs, collected approximately 47 days after the first yellow fever vaccination. The receptors stem from a man aged 18 to 29 who received the YFV17D yellow fever vaccine. CDR3s include the opening cysteine and the closing phenylalanine or tryptophan. Each record gives: J gene, D gene, clone size, V gene, CDR3 protein, CDR3 DNA. D genes are given only for firm matches. The size field is filled for only some rows; it gives once, few, many or a size class.

J gene: TRBJ2-3
D gene: TRBD2
clone size: few
V gene: TRBV20-1
CDR3 protein: CSAREGGGALNTQYF
CDR3 DNA: TGCAGTGCTAGAGAGGGCGGGGGGGCGTTGAATACGCAGTATTTT

J gene: TRBJ2-3
D gene: TRBD2
clone size: NA
V gene: TRBV15
CDR3 protein: CATSRDSLASGATDTQYF
CDR3 DNA: TGTGCCACCAGCAGAGATTCTTTGGCTAGCGGGGCCACAGATACGCAGTATTTT

J gene: TRBJ1-1
D gene: NA
clone size: NA
V gene: TRBV20-1
CDR3 protein: CSASRVEAFF
CDR3 DNA: TGCAGTGCTAGCAGGGTTGAAGCTTTCTTT

J gene: TRBJ2-1
D gene: NA
clone size: few
V gene: TRBV20-1
CDR3 protein: CSARAMNNEQFF
CDR3 DNA: TGCAGTGCTAGAGCTATGAACAATGAGCAGTTCTTC

J gene: TRBJ1-2
D gene: NA
clone size: few
V gene: TRBV12-3/TRBV12-4
CDR3 protein: CASSPGLIRGGYTF
CDR3 DNA: TGTGCCAGCAGTCCGGGACTGATTCGAGGTGGCTACACCTTC

J gene: TRBJ2-3
D gene: TRBD2
clone size: NA
V gene: TRBV7-2
CDR3 protein: CASSPGGPPDTQYF
CDR3 DNA: TGTGCCAGCAGCCCGGGGGGGCCCCCAGATACGCAGTATTTT

J gene: TRBJ1-1
D gene: NA
clone size: few
V gene: TRBV28
CDR3 protein: CASSRRREAFF
CDR3 DNA: TGTGCCAGCAGCCGCCGCCGTGAGGCTTTCTTT

J gene: TRBJ2-7
D gene: NA
clone size: NA
V gene: TRBV6-1
CDR3 protein: CASTPLRTRLLNEQYF
CDR3 DNA: TGTGCCAGCACCCCCCTCCGCACCCGCCTATTAAACGAGCAGTACTTC

J gene: TRBJ2-5
D gene: TRBD1
clone size: many
V gene: TRBV7-2
CDR3 protein: CASSPRTGGETQYF
CDR3 DNA: TGTGCCAGCAGCCCTCGGACAGGGGGGGAGACCCAGTACTTC

J gene: TRBJ1-1
D gene: TRBD1
clone size: many
V gene: TRBV14
CDR3 protein: CASSPGQGYTEAFF
CDR3 DNA: TGTGCCAGCAGCCCGGGACAGGGTTACACTGAAGCTTTCTTT

J gene: TRBJ2-5
D gene: TRBD1
clone size: NA
V gene: TRBV7-9
CDR3 protein: CSTGVDEETQYF
CDR3 DNA: TGCTCGACAGGGGTCGATGAGGAGACCCAGTACTTC

J gene: TRBJ2-3
D gene: NA
clone size: few
V gene: TRBV20-1
CDR3 protein: CSARDPRGLTDTQYF
CDR3 DNA: TGCAGTGCTAGAGACCCCCGGGGCCTCACAGATACGCAGTATTTT

J gene: TRBJ1-6
D gene: NA
clone size: NA
V gene: TRBV12-3/TRBV12-4
CDR3 protein: CASSFRATYNSPLHF
CDR3 DNA: TGTGCCAGCAGTTTCCGGGCGACCTATAATTCACCCCTCCACTTT

J gene: TRBJ1-2
D gene: NA
clone size: few
V gene: TRBV4-3
CDR3 protein: CASSQAARGGYGYTF
CDR3 DNA: TGCGCCAGCAGCCAAGCTGCCAGGGGTGGCTATGGCTACACCTTC

J gene: TRBJ2-5
D gene: NA
clone size: many
V gene: TRBV29-1
CDR3 protein: CSVARDGPETQYF
CDR3 DNA: TGCAGCGTTGCCCGGGACGGCCCAGAGACCCAGTACTTC

J gene: TRBJ2-5
D gene: NA
clone size: many
V gene: TRBV5-1
CDR3 protein: CASSLGQQETQYF
CDR3 DNA: TGCGCCAGCAGCTTGGGGCAGCAAGAGACCCAGTACTTC

J gene: TRBJ2-3
D gene: NA
clone size: NA
V gene: TRBV5-1
CDR3 protein: CASSFARLSSTDTQYF
CDR3 DNA: TGCGCCAGCAGCTTCGCGCGCCTTTCTAGCACAGATACGCAGTATTTT

J gene: TRBJ1-2
D gene: NA
clone size: few
V gene: TRBV6-5
CDR3 protein: CASSYTLGRGYGYTF
CDR3 DNA: TGTGCCAGCAGTTATACCCTGGGAAGAGGCTATGGCTACACCTTC

J gene: TRBJ2-1
D gene: NA
clone size: many
V gene: TRBV7-2
CDR3 protein: CASSSWGRDYNEQFF
CDR3 DNA: TGTGCCAGCAGCTCCTGGGGCAGGGACTACAATGAGCAGTTCTTC

J gene: TRBJ2-3
D gene: TRBD2
clone size: NA
V gene: TRBV6-2/TRBV6-3
CDR3 protein: CASGGAGGRTDTQYF
CDR3 DNA: TGTGCCAGCGGAGGTGCGGGGGGAAGGACAGATACGCAGTATTTT

J gene: TRBJ2-1
D gene: NA
clone size: NA
V gene: TRBV19
CDR3 protein: CASSMARTTEQFF
CDR3 DNA: TGTGCCAGTAGTATGGCACGTACGACTGAGCAGTTCTTC

J gene: TRBJ2-6
D gene: NA
clone size: many
V gene: TRBV12-3/TRBV12-4
CDR3 protein: CASGDTGSGANVLTF
CDR3 DNA: TGTGCCAGTGGGGATACAGGCTCTGGGGCCAACGTCCTGACTTTC

J gene: TRBJ2-1
D gene: NA
clone size: NA
V gene: TRBV5-5
CDR3 protein: CASSFSGDLYNEQFF
CDR3 DNA: TGTGCCAGCAGCTTCTCGGGGGACCTCTACAATGAGCAGTTCTTC

J gene: TRBJ2-7
D gene: NA
clone size: many
V gene: TRBV7-3
CDR3 protein: CASSRLGGAEQYF
CDR3 DNA: TGTGCCAGCAGCCGCCTCGGGGGAGCTGAGCAGTACTTC

J gene: TRBJ2-3
D gene: TRBD2
clone size: few
V gene: TRBV7-3
CDR3 protein: CASSLPGKGRTSGDTDTQYF
CDR3 DNA: TGTGCCAGCAGCCTACCGGGGAAGGGACGGACTAGCGGCGACACAGATACGCAGTATTTT

J gene: TRBJ2-5
D gene: NA
clone size: many
V gene: TRBV7-9
CDR3 protein: CASRESWAGTSYQETQYF
CDR3 DNA: TGTGCCAGCAGGGAGTCCTGGGCCGGTACTTCGTACCAAGAGACCCAGTACTTC

J gene: TRBJ2-5
D gene: NA
clone size: NA
V gene: TRBV5-1
CDR3 protein: CASSWREQRETQYF
CDR3 DNA: TGCGCCAGCAGCTGGAGGGAACAAAGAGAGACCCAGTACTTC

J gene: TRBJ2-2
D gene: NA
clone size: NA
V gene: TRBV4-3
CDR3 protein: CASSPTGGRTGELFF
CDR3 DNA: TGCGCCAGCAGCCCGACGGGGGGCCGGACCGGGGAGCTGTTTTTT

J gene: TRBJ2-5
D gene: TRBD1
clone size: NA
V gene: TRBV6-1
CDR3 protein: CASSEVQQGNQYF
CDR3 DNA: TGTGCCAGCAGTGAAGTACAACAGGGGAACCAGTACTTC

J gene: TRBJ2-6
D gene: NA
clone size: many
V gene: TRBV12-3/TRBV12-4
CDR3 protein: CASSSIQISGANVLTF
CDR3 DNA: TGTGCCAGCAGTTCCATACAGATTTCTGGGGCCAACGTCCTGACTTTC

J gene: TRBJ2-1
D gene: TRBD2
clone size: many
V gene: TRBV7-9
CDR3 protein: CASISAGGLDEQFF
CDR3 DNA: TGTGCCAGCATATCCGCGGGGGGGCTCGATGAGCAGTTCTTC

J gene: TRBJ2-5
D gene: NA
clone size: NA
V gene: TRBV5-1
CDR3 protein: CASSSTGTKETQYF
CDR3 DNA: TGCGCCAGCAGCTCGACCGGGACAAAAGAGACCCAGTACTTC

J gene: TRBJ2-7
D gene: TRBD2
clone size: many
V gene: TRBV7-6
CDR3 protein: CASSLSGGGQYEQYF
CDR3 DNA: TGTGCCAGCAGCTTATCCGGCGGGGGGCAGTACGAGCAGTACTTC

J gene: TRBJ1-5
D gene: NA
clone size: many
V gene: TRBV7-2
CDR3 protein: CASSLEVGEYQPQHF
CDR3 DNA: TGTGCCAGCAGCTTAGAAGTAGGCGAGTATCAGCCCCAGCATTTT

J gene: TRBJ2-1
D gene: NA
clone size: few
V gene: TRBV6-2/TRBV6-3
CDR3 protein: CASSRRAQSYNEQFF
CDR3 DNA: TGTGCCAGCAGCCGCCGGGCCCAAAGCTACAATGAGCAGTTCTTC

J gene: TRBJ1-2
D gene: NA
clone size: few
V gene: TRBV11-1
CDR3 protein: CASSLGWQDYGYTF
CDR3 DNA: TGTGCCAGCAGCTTAGGGTGGCAGGACTATGGCTACACCTTC

J gene: TRBJ2-3
D gene: NA
clone size: few
V gene: TRBV11-2
CDR3 protein: CASSFAGADTQYF
CDR3 DNA: TGTGCCAGCAGCTTCGCGGGGGCTGATACGCAGTATTTT

J gene: TRBJ2-5
D gene: NA
clone size: NA
V gene: TRBV7-2
CDR3 protein: CASSLAGLRQTQYF
CDR3 DNA: TGTGCCAGCAGCTTAGCCGGCCTGAGGCAGACCCAGTACTTC

J gene: TRBJ2-4
D gene: TRBD1
clone size: few
V gene: TRBV2
CDR3 protein: CASSDPGGENIQYF
CDR3 DNA: TGTGCCAGCAGTGACCCAGGGGGCGAAAACATTCAGTACTTC

J gene: TRBJ2-5
D gene: NA
clone size: NA
V gene: TRBV6-1
CDR3 protein: CASSEGFRWEKGTQYF
CDR3 DNA: TGTGCCAGCAGTGAAGGATTCAGGTGGGAAAAGGGGACCCAGTACTTC

J gene: TRBJ2-5
D gene: NA
clone size: few
V gene: TRBV7-9
CDR3 protein: CASSFWGLAQETQYF
CDR3 DNA: TGTGCCAGCAGCTTCTGGGGCCTAGCTCAAGAGACCCAGTACTTC

J gene: TRBJ2-1
D gene: TRBD2
clone size: many
V gene: TRBV7-3
CDR3 protein: CASSLMAGEGPEQFF
CDR3 DNA: TGTGCCAGCAGCTTAATGGCGGGGGAGGGTCCTGAGCAGTTCTTC

J gene: TRBJ2-5
D gene: NA
clone size: NA
V gene: TRBV20-1
CDR3 protein: CSAREEMRLPGETQYF
CDR3 DNA: TGCAGTGCTAGAGAAGAAATGCGACTCCCGGGGGAGACCCAGTACTTC